A selection of T cell receptor beta chains follows, all from one sample in a study of memory B cells and T cells in multiple sclerosis. Antigen specificity for these receptors is unknown. Produced via immunoSEQ multiplex PCR; TCRdb's table is partial and in-frame only. Counted here are roughly 45,000 clones, over 75% occurring once; the ten biggest clones make up 1% to 1.3%. The specimen was PBMCs from blood kept in culture. The receptors come from a human donor with multiple sclerosis. Both conserved end residues are part of each CDR3. D genes are given only for firm matches. Clone size is shown for a subset of rows, as once, few, many or a class of expanded clone.

v_call: TRBV2; clone_size: -; j_call: TRBJ2-2; d_call: TRBD2; cdr3_aa: CASSVWTRTGELFF; cdr3_nt: TGTGCCAGCAGTGTATGGACTAGGACCGGGGAGCTGTTTTTT
v_call: TRBV5-8; clone_size: -; j_call: TRBJ1-1; d_call: -; cdr3_aa: CASSHDNSQKAFF; cdr3_nt: TGTGCCAGCAGCCACGACAATTCTCAAAAGGCTTTCTTT
v_call: TRBV4-1; clone_size: -; j_call: TRBJ1-5; d_call: -; cdr3_aa: CASSQDSLNQPQHF; cdr3_nt: TGCGCCAGCAGCCAAGACAGCTTAAATCAGCCCCAGCATTTT
v_call: TRBV4-1; clone_size: -; j_call: TRBJ1-1; d_call: -; cdr3_aa: CASSQDRGRDTEAFF; cdr3_nt: TGCGCCAGCAGCCAAGATCGGGGGCGAGACACTGAAGCTTTCTTT
v_call: TRBV10-3; clone_size: -; j_call: TRBJ2-3; d_call: -; cdr3_aa: CAISESKGVLSPDTQYF; cdr3_nt: TGTGCCATCAGTGAGTCGAAAGGAGTTCTTTCCCCAGATACGCAGTATTTT
v_call: TRBV29-1; clone_size: -; j_call: TRBJ1-2; d_call: -; cdr3_aa: CSVVGAHFLGGYTF; cdr3_nt: TGCAGCGTTGTGGGGGCGCATTTTCTCGGGGGCTACACCTTC
v_call: TRBV19; clone_size: few; j_call: TRBJ2-4; d_call: -; cdr3_aa: CASSIRQQPLAKNIQYF; cdr3_nt: TGTGCCAGTAGTATCAGACAACAACCTCTAGCCAAAAACATTCAGTACTTC
v_call: TRBV27; clone_size: once; j_call: TRBJ1-2; d_call: -; cdr3_aa: CASSLSSSYGYTF; cdr3_nt: TGTGCCAGCAGTTTATCTAGCAGCTATGGCTACACCTTC
v_call: TRBV13; clone_size: few; j_call: TRBJ2-3; d_call: -; cdr3_aa: CASSLRGERTDTQYF; cdr3_nt: TGTGCCAGCAGCTTAAGAGGGGAGCGCACAGATACGCAGTATTTT
v_call: TRBV6-1; clone_size: -; j_call: TRBJ2-5; d_call: TRBD2; cdr3_aa: CASSALALSGQETQYF; cdr3_nt: TGTGCCAGCAGTGCCTTGGCCCTTAGCGGGCAAGAGACCCAGTACTTC
v_call: TRBV5-1; clone_size: once; j_call: TRBJ1-4; d_call: -; cdr3_aa: CASSLSQGLKKLFF; cdr3_nt: TGCGCCAGCAGCTTAAGTCAGGGACTCAAAAAACTGTTTTTT
v_call: TRBV20-1; clone_size: -; j_call: TRBJ2-3; d_call: -; cdr3_aa: CSATSTDTQYF; cdr3_nt: TGCAGTGCCACTAGCACAGATACGCAGTATTTT
v_call: TRBV19; clone_size: -; j_call: TRBJ2-3; d_call: -; cdr3_aa: CASSFGPSTDTQYF; cdr3_nt: TGTGCCAGTAGTTTCGGTCCTAGCACAGATACGCAGTATTTT
v_call: TRBV7-2; clone_size: few; j_call: TRBJ1-5; d_call: -; cdr3_aa: CASSLGGRNQPQHF; cdr3_nt: TGTGCCAGCAGCTTAGGGGGTCGCAATCAGCCCCAGCATTTT
v_call: TRBV18; clone_size: -; j_call: TRBJ2-3; d_call: -; cdr3_aa: CASSGPWGDRGTDTQYF; cdr3_nt: TGTGCCAGCTCAGGACCATGGGGGGATCGAGGCACAGATACGCAGTATTTT
v_call: TRBV6-5; clone_size: -; j_call: TRBJ2-7; d_call: TRBD2; cdr3_aa: CASSYSISGTSYEQYF; cdr3_nt: TGTGCCAGCAGTTACTCGATTTCTGGGACTAGCTACGAGCAGTACTTC
v_call: TRBV19; clone_size: -; j_call: TRBJ2-1; d_call: TRBD2; cdr3_aa: CASNRAGGQLRNEQFF; cdr3_nt: TGTGCCAGTAATCGAGCGGGGGGCCAGTTAAGGAATGAGCAGTTCTTC
v_call: TRBV28; clone_size: -; j_call: TRBJ1-1; d_call: TRBD1; cdr3_aa: CASSFPGGTEAFF; cdr3_nt: TGTGCCAGCAGTTTCCCAGGGGGCACTGAAGCTTTCTTT
v_call: TRBV9; clone_size: -; j_call: TRBJ2-1; d_call: -; cdr3_aa: CASSARVGNTRFF; cdr3_nt: TGTGCCAGCAGCGCTCGGGTAGGGAACACCCGGTTCTTC
v_call: TRBV15; clone_size: -; j_call: TRBJ2-7; d_call: TRBD1; cdr3_aa: CATSRDRSSYEQYF; cdr3_nt: TGTGCCACCAGCCGGGACAGAAGCTCCTACGAGCAGTACTTC
v_call: TRBV19; clone_size: -; j_call: TRBJ1-2; d_call: -; cdr3_aa: CASSIRGANYGYTF; cdr3_nt: TGTGCCAGTAGTATCAGGGGAGCTAACTATGGCTACACCTTC
v_call: TRBV30; clone_size: -; j_call: TRBJ1-4; d_call: TRBD1; cdr3_aa: CAWSSPGTGTNEKLFF; cdr3_nt: TGTGCCTGGAGTTCCCCCGGGACAGGGACTAATGAAAAACTGTTTTTT
v_call: TRBV9; clone_size: -; j_call: TRBJ1-3; d_call: -; cdr3_aa: CASSVQPSTSGNTIYF; cdr3_nt: TGTGCCAGCAGCGTACAACCGAGTACCTCTGGAAACACCATATATTTT
v_call: TRBV4-1; clone_size: -; j_call: TRBJ2-6; d_call: -; cdr3_aa: CASSQEQAGSGANVLTF; cdr3_nt: TGCGCCAGCAGCCAAGAGCAGGCCGGCTCTGGGGCCAACGTCCTGACTTTC
v_call: TRBV27; clone_size: -; j_call: TRBJ1-5; d_call: -; cdr3_aa: CASSLGQWNQPQHF; cdr3_nt: TGTGCCAGCAGTTTAGGACAGTGGAACCAGCCCCAGCATTTT
v_call: TRBV2; clone_size: -; j_call: TRBJ1-1; d_call: -; cdr3_aa: CASRERIGSGENTEAFF; cdr3_nt: TGTGCCAGCAGGGAAAGGATCGGTTCAGGAGAGAACACTGAAGCTTTCTTT
v_call: TRBV21-1; clone_size: medium-sized; j_call: TRBJ1-6; d_call: -; cdr3_aa: CASSTHGVLPPPLHF; cdr3_nt: TGTGCCAGCAGCACCCACGGCGTTCTGCCGCCACCCCTCCACTTT
v_call: TRBV5-1; clone_size: -; j_call: TRBJ1-2; d_call: TRBD1; cdr3_aa: CASTVSGTGYGYTF; cdr3_nt: TGCGCCAGCACCGTCTCCGGGACAGGCTATGGCTACACCTTC
v_call: TRBV5-6; clone_size: -; j_call: TRBJ2-7; d_call: -; cdr3_aa: CASSLPGPYEQYF; cdr3_nt: TGTGCCAGCAGCTTGCCAGGGCCCTACGAGCAGTACTTC
v_call: TRBV27; clone_size: -; j_call: TRBJ1-2; d_call: TRBD1; cdr3_aa: CASSFSGQANGYTF; cdr3_nt: TGTGCCAGCAGTTTCTCGGGACAGGCAAATGGCTACACCTTC
v_call: TRBV7-2; clone_size: -; j_call: TRBJ2-3; d_call: TRBD2; cdr3_aa: CASRGRGGGADTQYF; cdr3_nt: TGTGCCAGCAGGGGTCGGGGGGGCGGCGCAGATACGCAGTATTTT
v_call: TRBV2; clone_size: -; j_call: TRBJ1-2; d_call: -; cdr3_aa: CASTKTGPYGYTF; cdr3_nt: TGTGCCAGCACTAAAACAGGACCATATGGCTACACCTTC
v_call: TRBV6-5; clone_size: few; j_call: TRBJ1-1; d_call: -; cdr3_aa: CASSYTDGNTEAFF; cdr3_nt: TGTGCCAGCAGTTACACCGACGGGAACACTGAAGCTTTCTTT
v_call: TRBV11-2; clone_size: -; j_call: TRBJ2-1; d_call: TRBD2; cdr3_aa: CASSLSGGPYNEQFF; cdr3_nt: TGTGCCAGCAGCCTTAGCGGGGGGCCCTACAATGAGCAGTTCTTC
v_call: TRBV15; clone_size: -; j_call: TRBJ2-1; d_call: TRBD1; cdr3_aa: CATSRPVRDRRDEQFF; cdr3_nt: TGTGCCACCAGCAGGCCCGTCCGGGACAGGCGGGATGAGCAGTTCTTC
v_call: TRBV6-5; clone_size: -; j_call: TRBJ2-5; d_call: TRBD2; cdr3_aa: CASSTSGGTQETQYF; cdr3_nt: TGTGCCAGCAGCACTAGCGGGGGGACCCAAGAGACCCAGTACTTC
v_call: TRBV15; clone_size: few; j_call: TRBJ1-5; d_call: -; cdr3_aa: CATSRPGPSNQPQHF; cdr3_nt: TGTGCCACCAGCAGACCCGGCCCTAGCAATCAGCCCCAGCATTTT
v_call: TRBV4-1; clone_size: -; j_call: TRBJ2-5; d_call: TRBD2; cdr3_aa: CASSPGTSGGTRRETQYF; cdr3_nt: TGCGCCAGCAGCCCTGGCACTAGCGGGGGGACCAGGAGGGAGACCCAGTACTTC
v_call: TRBV7-9; clone_size: -; j_call: TRBJ1-5; d_call: -; cdr3_aa: CASSSLRDNQPQHF; cdr3_nt: TGTGCCAGCAGCTCCCTGCGGGACAATCAGCCCCAGCATTTT
v_call: TRBV5-6; clone_size: -; j_call: TRBJ2-4; d_call: TRBD1; cdr3_aa: CASSLSVTGKLNIQYF; cdr3_nt: TGTGCCAGCAGCTTGTCGGTGACAGGGAAGTTGAACATTCAGTACTTC
v_call: TRBV27; clone_size: -; j_call: TRBJ2-3; d_call: -; cdr3_aa: CGTGRATDTQYF; cdr3_nt: TGTGGTACGGGGCGGGCCACAGATACGCAGTATTTT
v_call: TRBV5-1; clone_size: -; j_call: TRBJ1-4; d_call: -; cdr3_aa: CASSLVEASEKLFF; cdr3_nt: TGCGCCAGCAGCTTGGTGGAGGCTTCTGAAAAACTGTTTTTT
v_call: TRBV4-3; clone_size: -; j_call: TRBJ1-1; d_call: -; cdr3_aa: CASSQGLINTEAFF; cdr3_nt: TGCGCCAGCAGCCAAGGCCTTATTAACACTGAAGCTTTCTTT
v_call: TRBV30; clone_size: -; j_call: TRBJ1-2; d_call: -; cdr3_aa: CAWIPTGVANYGYTF; cdr3_nt: TGTGCCTGGATTCCTACAGGAGTTGCTAACTATGGCTACACCTTC
v_call: TRBV30; clone_size: -; j_call: TRBJ2-7; d_call: TRBD1; cdr3_aa: CAWSVPRGTEDEQYF; cdr3_nt: TGTGCCTGGAGTGTACCCAGGGGGACAGAGGACGAGCAGTACTTC
v_call: TRBV6-1; clone_size: -; j_call: TRBJ2-2; d_call: TRBD2; cdr3_aa: CATLWGGTGELFF; cdr3_nt: TGTGCCACCCTGTGGGGGGGCACCGGGGAGCTGTTTTTT
v_call: TRBV28; clone_size: -; j_call: TRBJ2-7; d_call: -; cdr3_aa: CASSPKIGMNSYEQYF; cdr3_nt: TGTGCCAGCAGTCCGAAGATAGGGATGAACTCCTACGAGCAGTACTTC
v_call: TRBV27; clone_size: -; j_call: TRBJ1-6; d_call: TRBD1; cdr3_aa: CASSLTGIYNSPLHF; cdr3_nt: TGTGCCAGCAGTTTGACAGGGATATATAATTCACCCCTCCACTTT
v_call: TRBV4-3; clone_size: -; j_call: TRBJ2-5; d_call: -; cdr3_aa: CASSQEWGLAGKETQYF; cdr3_nt: TGCGCCAGCAGCCAAGAGTGGGGGCTGGCGGGCAAGGAGACCCAGTACTTC
v_call: TRBV7-9; clone_size: -; j_call: TRBJ2-5; d_call: TRBD1; cdr3_aa: CASSFGGTGEFETQYF; cdr3_nt: TGTGCCAGCAGCTTCGGAGGGACAGGGGAATTCGAGACCCAGTACTTC
v_call: TRBV7-2; clone_size: -; j_call: TRBJ2-3; d_call: TRBD2; cdr3_aa: CASSFRLAGVGTDTQYF; cdr3_nt: TGTGCCAGCAGCTTCCGCCTAGCGGGGGTGGGCACAGATACGCAGTATTTT
v_call: TRBV11-2; clone_size: -; j_call: TRBJ2-3; d_call: -; cdr3_aa: CASSSHARNTQYF; cdr3_nt: TGTGCCAGCAGCTCCCATGCCAGGAATACGCAGTATTTT
v_call: TRBV11-2; clone_size: -; j_call: TRBJ1-2; d_call: -; cdr3_aa: CASSLEGRGGYTF; cdr3_nt: TGTGCCAGCAGCTTAGAAGGTCGAGGTGGCTACACCTTC
v_call: TRBV4-1; clone_size: -; j_call: TRBJ1-4; d_call: -; cdr3_aa: CASSQVGPLNEKLFF; cdr3_nt: TGCGCCAGCAGCCAAGTAGGACCTCTTAATGAAAAACTGTTTTTT
v_call: TRBV27; clone_size: -; j_call: TRBJ2-3; d_call: -; cdr3_aa: CASSLTATTDTQYF; cdr3_nt: TGTGCCAGCAGTTTGACGGCCACCACAGATACGCAGTATTTT
v_call: TRBV21-1; clone_size: -; j_call: TRBJ2-7; d_call: -; cdr3_aa: CAISPRTGTYEQYF; cdr3_nt: TGTGCCATCTCACCCCGCACAGGAACCTACGAGCAGTACTTC
v_call: TRBV20-1; clone_size: once; j_call: TRBJ2-7; d_call: -; cdr3_aa: CSASLFLEQYF; cdr3_nt: TGCAGTGCTTCGCTGTTTCTCGAGCAGTACTTC
v_call: TRBV2; clone_size: -; j_call: TRBJ1-2; d_call: TRBD1; cdr3_aa: CASIVDRGYGYTF; cdr3_nt: TGTGCCAGCATTGTGGACAGGGGCTATGGCTACACCTTC
v_call: TRBV5-5; clone_size: once; j_call: TRBJ1-5; d_call: TRBD1; cdr3_aa: CASSPTGQSQPQHF; cdr3_nt: TGTGCCAGCAGTCCGACAGGGCAAAGTCAGCCCCAGCATTTT